This entry features one T cell receptor beta chain sequence. The antigen is not known. These data come from a study of cytomegalovirus exposure and HLA in healthy donors. Per germline, CDR1 MNHEY and CDR2 SMNVEV (reference sequence). The length of the CDR3 is 15 residues. V was pared by 0 bases and J by 1 base, with 1 base of the junction left unmatched. Primers for the PCR totalled 60 Vbeta and 13 Jbeta. Sequencing used immunoSEQ multiplex PCR; TCRdb keeps in-frame clones, though not all of them. The sample yields about 98,000 clones, about 81% seen once. Study-level results: Being indistinguishable, some V segments were excluded, TRBV6-2 and TRBV6-3 among them.

The TCR sequence derives from a man between 40 and 49 years old in good health and CMV-seronegative. Input material: PBMCs. The gene calls are TRBV27 and TRBJ2-7, with 9 bases identical to TRBD1. The CDR3, as DNA: TGTGCCAGCAGTTTATCCGGGACAGGGTCCTACGAGCAGTACTTC. It yields the protein CASSLSGTGSYEQYF.